The 30 T cell receptor beta chains listed next were all sequenced from one sample in a study of shared clonotypes between healthy human individuals. This table comes from immunoSEQ multiplex PCR, and its TCRdb copy is limited to in-frame clones, with some not included. The sample gives some 1 million clones, around 74% of which show up once; approximately 1.3% is in the top ten. Sequenced: memory CD4+ T cells sorted from blood. The sample's subset: CD45RA-negative fraction. These receptors all stem from a man in his late teens or twenties in good health.

This clone appeared a single time. The rearrangement joins TRBV6-6 to TRBJ1-3; D is unclear. Germline V gene lookup returns CDR1 MNHNY and CDR2 SVGAGI (reference sequence). Trimming left V 2 bases short and J 4 bases short, with 6 bases between. This CDR3 has 13 residues. CDR3 sequence reads: CASSYTQGNTIYF. Here the CDR3 DNA reads TGTGCCAGCAGTTACACACAGGGAAACACCATATATTTT.

This clone has only a few counts. The genes are TRBV10-3 and TRBJ1-3; 8 positions match TRBD1. Trimming at V came to 8 bases and at J to 3 bases, leaving 3 bases not matched to a gene. The germline V gene has CDR1 ENHRY and CDR2 SYGVKD. This CDR3 is 13 amino acids long. The chain's CDR3 is CAIGQGFGNTIYF. DNA of the CDR3: TGTGCCATCGGACAGGGCTTTGGAAACACCATATATTTT.

The chain combines TRBV28 with TRBJ1-3; D gene unclear. This CDR3 has 15 amino acids. V was shortened by 2 bases and J by 4 bases, with 12 bases between the two germline ends. Germline CDR1 and CDR2: MDHEN and SYDVKM. CDR3 DNA sequence: TGTGCCAGCAGTTTACCCCGCCCACAGGGAAACACCATATATTTT. This codes for CASSLPRPQGNTIYF.

The chain has TRBV28 and TRBJ1-2, with 8 positions matching TRBD1. The CDR3 consists of 14 residues. Germline trimming cut 4 bases from V and 5 bases from J; bases unmatched to any gene: 6. Germline CDR1 MDHEN, CDR2 SYDVKM. The CDR3 loop reads CASSSTQGAYGYTF. CDR3 nucleotide sequence: TGTGCCAGCAGTTCGACGCAGGGGGCGTATGGCTACACCTTC.

At least ten counts were recorded for this clone. This chain connects TRBV9 to TRBJ1-2; D remains ambiguous. Trimming took off 3 bases at V and 4 bases at J, with 13 bases between the two ends. Germline assignment: CDR1 SGDLS and CDR2 YYNGEE. The CDR3 sequence is 14 residues long. The CDR3 sequence: CASSAGEHVYGYTF. As DNA, the CDR3 is TGTGCCAGCAGCGCCGGGGAACACGTCTATGGCTACACCTTC. The whole variable domain, filled in from reference TRBV9 and TRBJ1-2, reads DSGVTQTPKHLITATGQRVTLRCSPRSGDLSVYWYQQSLDQGLQFLIQYYNGEERAKGNILERFSAQQFPDLHSELNLSSLELGDSALYFCASSAGEHVYGYTFGSGTRLTVV.

The rearrangement uses TRBV7-2 and TRBJ2-3; D gene uncertain. The CDR3 spans 12 residues. Germline V gene data show CDR1 as SGHTA and CDR2 as FQGNSA. Between the trimmed V and J ends, which lost 2 bases and 6 bases, there was a span of 6 bases. CDR3 in DNA: TGTGCCAGCAGCTTAACCCCGGATACGCAGTATTTT. Translating gives CASSLTPDTQYF.

Remarks on this clone: Other DNA sequences from this sample encode an identical CDR3 as well. The chain is built from TRBV19 and TRBJ2-7, with a weak D call TRBD2 (5 bases). The CDR3 length is 13 residues. Germline assignment: CDR1 LNHDA and CDR2 SQIVND (reference sequence). Trimming stripped 2 bases from V and 2 bases from J, with 7 bases between. CDR3 amino acids: CASSIPGTYEQYF. In DNA, the CDR3 is TGTGCCAGTAGTATACCGGGGACCTACGAGCAGTACTTC. Looking up the rest from reference TRBV19 and TRBJ2-7 gives the full variable domain: DGGITQSPKYLFRKEGQNVTLSCEQNLNHDAMYWYRQDPGQGLRLIYYSQIVNDFQKGDIAEGYSVSREKKESFPLTVTSAQKNPTAFYLCASSIPGTYEQYFGPGTRLTVT.

The chain recombines TRBV5-1 with TRBJ2-7; TRBD1 might be the D (5 bases). CDR1 is SGHRS, CDR2 YFSETQ, per germline. V was cut by 4 bases and J by 3 bases, with 20 bases left in between. There are 16 residues in the CDR3. CDR3 protein: CASSIGLPQGIYEQYF. CDR3 in DNA: TGCGCCAGCAGCATCGGGCTCCCCCAGGGAATCTACGAGCAGTACTTC.

The chain employs TRBV5-4 and TRBJ1-2, with TRBD1 identical over 9 bases. In germline, CDR1 is SGHNT, CDR2 YYREEE (reference sequence). V shed 4 bases, J shed 4 bases, and the junction held 5 bases outside the gene matches. The CDR3 covers 14 residues. CDR3 sequence (DNA): TGTGCCAGCAGCCTTAAACAGGGGGCCTATGGCTACACCTTC. Its protein product is CASSLKQGAYGYTF.

This clone has just a few counts. The chain employs TRBV28 and TRBJ1-3; 11 positions match TRBD1. The CDR3 has 15 amino acids. V lost 5 bases and J lost 8; bases outside the gene matches: 8. The germline V gene has CDR1 MDHEN and CDR2 SYDVKM. The CDR3 protein is CASSNPGTGGHTIYF. The CDR3 DNA follows: TGTGCCAGCAGTAATCCCGGGACAGGGGGACACACCATATATTTT.

The chain carries TRBV7-2 and TRBJ1-6; D is uncertain. V shed 2 bases and J shed 8 bases, with 7 bases lying between them. Per germline, CDR1 SGHTA and CDR2 FQGNSA. The CDR3 is made up of 13 amino acids. The CDR3 region has the DNA TGTGCCAGCAGCTTATATGCTGATTCACCCCTCCACTTT. Translating it yields CASSLYADSPLHF.

The chain joins TRBV7-2 to TRBJ2-7; 9 positions match TRBD2. The CDR3 has 15 residues. J lost 2 bases, V lost 5 bases, and 7 bases had no gene match. Germline CDR1 SGHTA, CDR2 FQGNSA. Written as DNA, the CDR3 is TGTGCCAGCAGCCAATTCCTAGCGGGGCCCTACGAGCAGTACTTC. Protein: CASSQFLAGPYEQYF.

The genes are TRBV6-1 and TRBJ1-1; perhaps TRBD1 as D (5 bases). Deletions cut 6 bases from V and 1 base from J, with 15 bases between. Germline V CDR1 and CDR2: MNHNS, SASEGT. The CDR3 sequence is 15 residues long. The CDR3 protein is CASRADSLGNTEAFF. The CDR3 bases are TGTGCCAGCAGAGCCGACAGCCTCGGGAACACTGAAGCTTTCTTT.

The sample holds one count of this clone. The chain carries TRBV29-1 and TRBJ1-2; D uncertain. Trimming cost V 3 bases and J 7 bases, with 9 bases left between them. Per the germline V gene, CDR1 is SQVTM and CDR2 is ANQGSEA. This CDR3 has 11 amino acids. The CDR3 nucleotides read TGCAGCGTTGATATGGCGGGTGGCTACACCTTC. As protein: CSVDMAGGYTF.

As for this clone: Other DNA variants within this sample encode the same CDR3. V and J are TRBV5-1 and TRBJ2-5; tentatively, D is TRBD2 (5 bases). Trimming pared 1 base from V and 3 bases from J, leaving 7 bases between. Germline V gene lookup returns CDR1 SGHRS and CDR2 YFSETQ. The CDR3 consists of 13 residues. The CDR3 spells CASSLTGKETQYF. CDR3 sequence (DNA): TGCGCCAGCAGCTTGACCGGGAAAGAGACCCAGTACTTC.

The chain recombines TRBV5-5 with TRBJ1-1; unclear D gene. The germline gives CDR1 SGHKS, CDR2 YYEKEE (reference sequence). Trimming took 5 bases from V and 2 from J, leaving 13 bases between them. This CDR3 region has 14 residues. CDR3 nucleotide sequence: TGTGCCAGCAGTCCCGGGATTTTTAACACTGAAGCTTTCTTT. Translation: CASSPGIFNTEAFF. Variable domain in full (rest from reference TRBV5-5 and TRBJ1-1): DAGVTQSPTHLIKTRGQQVTLRCSPISGHKSVSWYQQVLGQGPQFIFQYYEKEERGRGNFPDRFSARQFPNYSSELNVNALLLGDSALYLCASSPGIFNTEAFFGQGTRLTVV.

The V and J genes are TRBV5-4 and TRBJ1-2; D not certain. CDR1 and CDR2 (germline): SGHNT, YYREEE (reference sequence). V lost 0 bases to trimming and J lost 2 bases, with 14 bases between them. The CDR3 has 16 residues. CDR3 residues: CASSLASSQSNYGYTF. In DNA form, the CDR3 reads TGTGCCAGCAGCTTGGCCTCCTCTCAATCGAACTATGGCTACACCTTC. The whole variable domain, filled in from reference TRBV5-4 and TRBJ1-2, reads ETGVTQSPTHLIKTRGQQVTLRCSSQSGHNTVSWYQQALGQGPQFIFQYYREEENGRGNFPPRFSGLQFPNYSSELNVNALELDDSALYLCASSLASSQSNYGYTFGSGTRLTVV.

This chain joins TRBV4-1 and TRBJ1-4; TRBD1 matches at 12 bases. V lost 4 bases to trimming and J lost 7 bases; unmatched junction nucleotides: 10. The CDR3 is 17 residues long. Per the germline V gene, CDR1 is MGHRA and CDR2 is YSYEKL. CDR3 sequence: CASSLGQGAGGVEKLFF. CDR3 nucleotide sequence: TGCGCCAGCAGCCTGGGACAGGGGGCGGGTGGAGTTGAAAAACTGTTTTTT.

The chain uses TRBV5-1 and TRBJ2-7; D gene ambiguous. Trimming pared 1 base from V and 7 bases from J, leaving 21 bases between. Germline loops: CDR1 SGHRS, CDR2 YFSETQ. The CDR3 sequence is 16 residues long. This CDR3 is CASSLFTEPTTGEQYF. DNA of the CDR3: TGCGCCAGCAGCTTGTTCACTGAGCCCACTACGGGTGAGCAGTACTTC.

This clone was recorded at least ten times. CDR3 in DNA: TGTGCCAGCAGGGGACAGGGATTCGAGCAGTACTTC. Translated, it gives CASRGQGFEQYF. This chain uses TRBV6-5 with TRBJ2-7, with TRBD1 matching over 9 bases. Germline CDR1 is MNHEY and CDR2 is SVGAGI. This CDR3 comprises 12 residues. Trimming at V came to 6 bases and at J to 6 bases, leaving 3 bases not matched to a gene.

The J gene is TRBJ2-2, the V gene TRBV19; D gene uncertain. This CDR3 has 15 amino acids. Germline V gene lookup returns CDR1 LNHDA and CDR2 SQIVND (reference sequence). With 1 base removed from V and 7 bases from J, the gap between germline ends came to 13 bases. The CDR3 loop is CASSIVGQTYGELFF. The CDR3 DNA reads as TGTGCCAGTAGTATAGTCGGGCAGACGTACGGGGAGCTGTTTTTT.

This chain joins TRBV2 and TRBJ1-3; 10 positions agree with TRBD1. This CDR3 contains 14 residues. The trim removed 7 bases at V and 2 bases at J, leaving 2 bases unmatched. Germline V gives CDR1 SNHLY, CDR2 FYNNEI. The CDR3 DNA is TGTGCCAGCACCGGACAGGGGGCTGGAAACACCATATATTTT. It is translated as CASTGQGAGNTIYF.

The chain joins TRBV5-4 to TRBJ1-1, with 8 bases lining up with TRBD1. Per germline, CDR1 SGHNT and CDR2 YYREEE (reference sequence). After removal of 6 bases from V and 2 bases from J, the junction contained 12 bases not matched to a gene. CDR3 size: 16 residues. This CDR3 reads CASKPSTGAGNTEAFF. The DNA of the CDR3 is TGTGCCAGCAAACCATCGACAGGGGCGGGCAACACTGAAGCTTTCTTT.

The chain recombines TRBV5-4 with TRBJ2-1; D gene uncertain. CDR3 length: 14 amino acids. V lost 2 bases and J 5 bases, leaving 11 bases between the germline ends. Germline values: CDR1 SGHNT, CDR2 YYREEE (reference sequence). The CDR3 sequence is CASSLIRSNNEQFF. For the CDR3, the DNA is TGTGCCAGCAGCTTAATCAGGAGTAACAATGAGCAGTTCTTC. The full variable domain, rest sourced from reference TRBV5-4 and TRBJ2-1, is ETGVTQSPTHLIKTRGQQVTLRCSSQSGHNTVSWYQQALGQGPQFIFQYYREEENGRGNFPPRFSGLQFPNYSSELNVNALELDDSALYLCASSLIRSNNEQFFGPGTRLTVL.

The chain employs TRBV2 and TRBJ2-5, with D possibly matching TRBD1 (6 bases). V lost 6 bases to trimming and J lost 0 bases, with 14 bases between them. CDR1 is SNHLY, CDR2 FYNNEI, per germline. This CDR3 contains 15 residues. CDR3 region: CASRTRDTHQETQYF. DNA of the CDR3: TGTGCCAGCAGGACCCGGGACACACACCAAGAGACCCAGTACTTC.

J is TRBJ2-7 and V is TRBV19, with TRBD2 identical over 12 bases. V was pared by 10 bases and J by 7 bases, with 8 bases of the junction left unmatched. CDR3 length: 13 amino acids. Per the germline V gene, CDR1 is LNHDA and CDR2 is SQIVND (reference sequence). CDR3 DNA: TGTGCCACCAGGACTAGCGGGATGGGGGAGCAGTACTTC. Its protein is CATRTSGMGEQYF. Together with reference TRBV19 and TRBJ2-7, the CDR3 gives the full variable domain: DGGITQSPKYLFRKEGQNVTLSCEQNLNHDAMYWYRQDPGQGLRLIYYSQIVNDFQKGDIAEGYSVSREKKESFPLTVTSAQKNPTAFYLCATRTSGMGEQYFGPGTRLTVT.

This chain joins TRBV2 and TRBJ1-5; 9 bases are a match to TRBD1. The CDR3 loop spans 15 amino acids. J was trimmed by 7 bases and V by 0 bases; bases with no gene match: 4. CDR1 and CDR2 from the germline V gene are SNHLY and FYNNEI. The CDR3 coding sequence is TGTGCCAGCAGTGAAGCGTTGGACAGGGGCCAGCCCCAGCATTTT. Protein product: CASSEALDRGQPQHF.

This clone turned up a few times. The V and J genes are TRBV7-2 and TRBJ2-7; 9 positions agree with TRBD1. V gave up 5 bases and J gave up 6 bases; unmatched junction bases: 8. The CDR3 is 14 amino acids. Germline loops: CDR1 SGHTA, CDR2 FQGNSA. The CDR3 is CASSRQQGASEQYF. The CDR3 DNA reads TGTGCCAGCAGCCGACAACAGGGGGCAAGCGAGCAGTACTTC.

The J gene is TRBJ2-7, the V gene TRBV4-1; 9 bases line up with TRBD1. Trimming took 5 bases from V and 3 from J; bases not matched to a gene: 8. CDR1 is MGHRA, CDR2 YSYEKL, per germline. The length of the CDR3 is 15 residues. The CDR3 protein is CASSRGQGGHYEQYF. CDR3 in DNA: TGCGCCAGCAGCAGGGGACAGGGAGGTCACTACGAGCAGTACTTC.

The table lists this clone with a few counts. The chain couples TRBV10-1 to TRBJ2-2, with D hard to call. CDR1 and CDR2 (germline): WNHNN, SYGVQD (reference sequence). The V gene lost 4 bases and the J gene lost 4 bases, with 7 bases spanning the gap. This CDR3 region has 13 residues. CDR3 nucleotides: TGCGCCAGCAGTGTCCTCCCCACCGGGGAGCTGTTTTTT. Protein sequence: CASSVLPTGELFF.